The clone carrying this T cell receptor beta chain showed up just once. Its target is unknown. This CDR3 region has 13 residues. V lost 6 bases to trimming and J lost 4 bases; unmatched junction nucleotides: 6. Germline V gene data show CDR1 as MNHEY and CDR2 as SMNVEV (reference sequence). The record originates from a study of CD8 T cells in Susac syndrome. Study-wide results and caveats: It was acknowledged in the study that the number of individuals who were included in its TCR sequencing and HLA analysis was relatively small.

The CD8+ and CD4+ T cells were isolated magnetically using a negative isolation approach, whereas the TEMRA cells were enriched by FACS. An input of about 0.5 to 1 ug of RNA was subjected to reverse transcription using random hexamers. An immunoSEQ multiplex PCR amplified TCR beta CDR3 over 54 Vbeta and 13 Jbeta. TCRdb reanalysed the immunoSEQ multiplex PCR reads using MiXCR and keeps one entry per CDR3 protein. Here the sample spans some 130,000 distinct CDR3 sequences, approximately 94% being singletons. This sequence was found in a human donor with multiple sclerosis. The V call is TRBV27, the J call TRBJ2-7; 7 bases map to TRBD2. The sequencing sample was made of CD4+ T cells from PBMCs. This CDR3 is CASRPSGGYEQYF. CDR3 coding DNA: TGTGCCAGCAGACCCTCGGGGGGTTACGAGCAGTACTTC.